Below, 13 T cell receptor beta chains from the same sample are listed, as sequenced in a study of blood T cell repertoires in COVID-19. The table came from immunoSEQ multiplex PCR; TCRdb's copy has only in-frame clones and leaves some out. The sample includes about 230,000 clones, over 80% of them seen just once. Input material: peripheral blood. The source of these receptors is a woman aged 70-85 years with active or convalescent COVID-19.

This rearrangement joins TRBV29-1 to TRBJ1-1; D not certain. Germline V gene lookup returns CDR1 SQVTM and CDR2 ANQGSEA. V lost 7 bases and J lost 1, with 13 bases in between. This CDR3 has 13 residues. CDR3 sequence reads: CSAWLAGNTEAFF. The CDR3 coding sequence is TGCAGCGCCTGGCTGGCTGGGAACACTGAAGCTTTCTTT.

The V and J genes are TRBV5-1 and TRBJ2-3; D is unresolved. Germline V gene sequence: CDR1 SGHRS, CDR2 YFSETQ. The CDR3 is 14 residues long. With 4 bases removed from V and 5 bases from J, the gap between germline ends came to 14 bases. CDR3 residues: CASSPARGGDTQYF. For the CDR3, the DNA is TGCGCCAGCAGCCCCGCGCGAGGCGGAGATACGCAGTATTTT.

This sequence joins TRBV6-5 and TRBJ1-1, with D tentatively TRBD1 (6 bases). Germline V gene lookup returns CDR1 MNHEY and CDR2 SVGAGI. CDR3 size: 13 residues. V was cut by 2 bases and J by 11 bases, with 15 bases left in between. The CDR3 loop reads CASSYPTGKRAFF. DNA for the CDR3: TGTGCCAGCAGTTACCCAACAGGGAAGAGGGCTTTCTTT.

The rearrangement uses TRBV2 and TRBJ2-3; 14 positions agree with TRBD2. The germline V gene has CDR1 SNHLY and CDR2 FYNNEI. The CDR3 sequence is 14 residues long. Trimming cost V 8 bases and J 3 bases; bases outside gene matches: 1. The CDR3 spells CASGLAGGTDTQYF. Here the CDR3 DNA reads TGTGCCAGCGGACTAGCGGGGGGTACAGATACGCAGTATTTT.

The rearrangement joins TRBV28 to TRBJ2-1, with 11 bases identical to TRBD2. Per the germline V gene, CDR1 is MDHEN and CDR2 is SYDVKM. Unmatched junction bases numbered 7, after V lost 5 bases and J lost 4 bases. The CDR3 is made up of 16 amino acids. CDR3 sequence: CASSHVGTSGYNEQFF. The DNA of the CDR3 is TGTGCCAGCAGTCACGTCGGGACTAGCGGTTACAATGAGCAGTTCTTC.

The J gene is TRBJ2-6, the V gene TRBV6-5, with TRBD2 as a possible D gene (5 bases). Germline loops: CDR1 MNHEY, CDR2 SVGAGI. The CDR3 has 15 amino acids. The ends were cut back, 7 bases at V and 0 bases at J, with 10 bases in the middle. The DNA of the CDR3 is TGTGCCAGCAAGCGGATCTCCTCTGGGGCCAACGTCCTGACTTTC. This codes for CASKRISSGANVLTF.

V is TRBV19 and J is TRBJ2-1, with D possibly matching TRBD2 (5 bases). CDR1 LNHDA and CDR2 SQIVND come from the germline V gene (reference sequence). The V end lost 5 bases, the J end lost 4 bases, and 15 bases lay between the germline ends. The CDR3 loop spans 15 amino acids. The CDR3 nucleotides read TGTGCCAGTAGTCGTTCAGAGGGCCCGTACAATGAGCAGTTCTTC. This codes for CASSRSEGPYNEQFF.

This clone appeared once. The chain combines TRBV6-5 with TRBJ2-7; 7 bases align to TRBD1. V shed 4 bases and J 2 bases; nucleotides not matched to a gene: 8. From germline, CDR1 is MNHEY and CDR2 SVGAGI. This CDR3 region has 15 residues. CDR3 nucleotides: TGTGCCAGCAGTTTCCACACAGGGGACGCCTACGAGCAGTACTTC. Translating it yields CASSFHTGDAYEQYF.

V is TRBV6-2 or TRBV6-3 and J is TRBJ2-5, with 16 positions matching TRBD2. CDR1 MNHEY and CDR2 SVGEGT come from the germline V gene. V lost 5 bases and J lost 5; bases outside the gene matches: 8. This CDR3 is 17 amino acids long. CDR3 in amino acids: CASSPGTSGGAVETQYF. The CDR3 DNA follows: TGTGCCAGCAGTCCCGGGACTAGCGGGGGGGCGGTTGAGACCCAGTACTTC.

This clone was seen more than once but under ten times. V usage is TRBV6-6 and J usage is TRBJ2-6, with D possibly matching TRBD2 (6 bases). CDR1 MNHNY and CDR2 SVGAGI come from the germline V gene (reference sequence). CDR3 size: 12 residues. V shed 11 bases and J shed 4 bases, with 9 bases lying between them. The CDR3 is CASGEGANVLTF. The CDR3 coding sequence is TGTGCCTCGGGGGAAGGGGCCAACGTCCTGACTTTC.

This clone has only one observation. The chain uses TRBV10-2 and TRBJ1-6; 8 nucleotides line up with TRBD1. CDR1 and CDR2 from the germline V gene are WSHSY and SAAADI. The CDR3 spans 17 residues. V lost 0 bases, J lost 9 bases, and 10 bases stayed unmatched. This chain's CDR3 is CASSESTTGAYGSPLHF. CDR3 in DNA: TGCGCCAGCAGTGAGTCGACGACAGGGGCTTACGGTTCACCCCTCCACTTT.

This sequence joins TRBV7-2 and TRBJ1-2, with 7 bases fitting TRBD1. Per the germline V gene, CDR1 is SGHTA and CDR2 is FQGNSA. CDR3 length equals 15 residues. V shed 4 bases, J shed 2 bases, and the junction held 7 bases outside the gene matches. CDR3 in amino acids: CASSSTPDRNYGYTF. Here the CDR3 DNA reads TGTGCCAGCAGCTCGACCCCGGACAGGAACTATGGCTACACCTTC.

The CDR3 region is CASSRQADSNQPQHF. CDR3 nucleotides: TGTGCCAGCTCCCGACAGGCTGATAGCAATCAGCCCCAGCATTTT. The V and J genes are TRBV18 and TRBJ1-5; perhaps TRBD1 as D (6 bases). The CDR3 length is 15 residues. The ends were cut back, 6 bases at V and 0 bases at J, with 12 bases in the middle. From germline, CDR1 is KGHSH and CDR2 LQKENI.